One sample yielded the 25 T cell receptor beta chains listed below, sequenced in a study of metastatic and nonmetastatic thyroid tumors. Patients underwent thyroid surgery, and none had received any treatment before it. Using MiXCR, TCRdb reanalyzed the PCR reads. This table has about 52,000 clones, approximately 15% appearing once. Sequenced sample: blood. The receptors shown here come from a female donor with papillary thyroid cancer or a benign thyroid nodule (not recorded which). Some clones in this sample may be carry-over from other donors' samples.

In this sample, this clone turned up many times. V is TRBV7-2 and J is TRBJ2-2; unclear D gene. Looked up from germline, CDR1 is SGHTA and CDR2 is FQGNSA. The CDR3 sequence is 14 residues long. The V end lost 1 base, the J end lost 2 bases, and 5 bases lay between the germline ends. As DNA, the CDR3 is TGTGCCAGCAGCTTAGACCCTAACACCGGGGAGCTGTTTTTT. As protein: CASSLDPNTGELFF.

The V and J genes are TRBV20-1 and TRBJ2-1; perhaps TRBD2 as D (6 bases). With 6 bases removed from V and 7 bases from J, the gap between germline ends came to 19 bases. The CDR3 has 14 amino acids. Germline V CDR1 and CDR2: DFQATT, SNEGSKA (reference sequence). The CDR3 here is CSAELAGVSNEQFF. The CDR3 nucleotides are TGCAGTGCGGAACTAGCTGGAGTAAGTAATGAGCAGTTCTTC.

This clone was counted at least ten times. The rearrangement links TRBV7-9 to TRBJ2-7, with D possibly TRBD2 on 7 matching bases. Germline-derived CDR1 and CDR2 are SEHNR and FQNEAQ (reference sequence). This CDR3 contains 14 residues. The V end was cut by 7 bases, the J end by 3 bases, with 16 bases between. The CDR3 nucleotides are TGTGCCAGCACCCCGGCGGGGGCAATCTACGAGCAGTACTTC. Its translation: CASTPAGAIYEQYF.

This clone was recorded many times. The CDR3 bases are TGTGCCAGCAGCTCCAGGGGGATCGGGACTGAAGCTTTCTTT. As protein: CASSSRGIGTEAFF. The chain combines TRBV11-2 with TRBJ1-1; 7 nucleotides agree with TRBD1. The trim removed 4 bases at V and 5 bases at J, leaving 7 bases unmatched. CDR3 length equals 14 residues. Germline CDR1 SGHAT, CDR2 FQNNGV.

Worth noting for this clone: One end of the junction is discordant with germline, which a read error may explain. This chain links TRBV2 with TRBJ2-6; D possibly matches TRBD1 or TRBD2 (6 bases each). There are 19 residues in the CDR3. From germline, CDR1 is SNHLY and CDR2 FYNNEI. The CDR3 is CASSERGVTQHSGANFLTF. DNA for the CDR3: TGTGCCAGCAGTGAAAGGGGGGTAACCCAACACTCTGGTGCCAACTTCCTGACTTTC. The full variable domain, in which reference TRBV2 and TRBJ2-6 provide the parts outside the CDR3, is EPEVTQTPSHQVTQMGQEVILRCVPISNHLYFYWYRQILGQKVEFLVSFYNNEISEKSEIFDDQFSVERPDGSNFTLKIRSTKLEDSAMYFCASSERGVTQHSGANFLTFGAGSRLTVL.

The chain couples TRBV20-1 to TRBJ1-2; TRBD1 agrees at 8 bases. The CDR3 contains 13 residues. V dropped 4 bases and J dropped 10; count of bases not matched to a gene: 11. Germline CDR1 is DFQATT and CDR2 is SNEGSKA (reference sequence). The CDR3 DNA sequence: TGCAGTGCTACCAGGGGGCGGGGTGGCGTCTACACCTTC. This sequence encodes CSATRGRGGVYTF.

The CDR3 nucleotides are TGTGCCAGCAGTACAGGACAGTTAGACTCACCCCTCCACTTT. It codes for CASSTGQLDSPLHF. V is TRBV5-5 and J is TRBJ1-6, with a tentative D call TRBD1 (6 bases). From germline, CDR1 is SGHKS and CDR2 YYEKEE (reference sequence). CDR3 length: 14 amino acids. The V gene lost 5 bases and the J gene lost 10 bases, with 16 bases spanning the gap.

A word on this clone: It may be a read error: a sequence one base away is much more abundant. Other DNA sequences from this sample encode an identical CDR3 as well. The V gene is TRBV11-2, the J gene TRBJ2-3; 7 positions match TRBD2. V was pared by 5 bases and J by 2 bases, with 13 bases of the junction left unmatched. The length of the CDR3 is 17 residues. In germline, CDR1 is SGHAT, CDR2 FQNNGV. CDR3 residues: CASSPLGGSTYTDTQYF. CDR3 nucleotide sequence: TGTGCCAGCAGCCCCCTCGGCGGGAGCACCTACACAGATACGCAGTATTTT.

This clone is deemed medium-sized (0.01 to 0.1%). This chain links TRBV12-3 or TRBV12-4 with TRBJ1-2; possible D gene TRBD1, 5 bases. CDR3 length equals 11 residues. Deletions cut 5 bases from V and 6 bases from J, with 7 bases between. In DNA form, the CDR3 reads TGTGCCAGCAGTCGGGGGAATGGCTACACCTTC. This sequence encodes CASSRGNGYTF.

There are many counts of this clone. The chain recombines TRBV20-1 with TRBJ2-4; D gene unclear. Trimming cost V 3 bases and J 0 bases, with 15 bases left between them. The length of the CDR3 is 16 residues. Per the germline V gene, CDR1 is DFQATT and CDR2 is SNEGSKA (reference sequence). The CDR3 region is CSASSGQPLAKNIQYF. The CDR3 coding sequence is TGCAGTGCTAGCAGTGGGCAGCCCCTAGCCAAAAACATTCAGTACTTC.

The table lists this clone with a few counts. V is TRBV5-1 and J is TRBJ2-7, with D perhaps given as TRBD1 or TRBD2 (5 bases each). Germline V lookup: CDR1 SGHRS, CDR2 YFSETQ. The CDR3 consists of 13 residues. This CDR3 reads CESSRDGNYEQYF. The CDR3 nucleotides read TGCGAAAGCAGTCGGGACGGAAACTACGAGCAGTACTTC. Full variable domain (outside the CDR3, taken from reference TRBV5-1 and TRBJ2-7): KAGVTQTPRYLIKTRGQQVTLSCSPISGHRSVSWYQQTPGQGLQFLFEYFSETQRNKGNFPGRFSGRQFSNSRSEMNVSTLELGDSALYLCESSRDGNYEQYFGPGTRLTVT.

This clone was counted many times. The V call is TRBV5-1, the J call TRBJ2-1, with TRBD1 matching over 8 bases. Per germline, CDR1 SGHRS and CDR2 YFSETQ. The CDR3 covers 15 residues. Unmatched junction bases numbered 9, after V lost 1 base and J lost 9 bases. This CDR3 is CASSLSGRGRIEQFF. CDR3 bases: TGCGCCAGCAGCTTGTCGGGCAGGGGGCGTATTGAGCAGTTCTTC.

The chain's CDR3 is CAWTRGNYGYTF. Here the CDR3 DNA reads TGTGCCTGGACTAGGGGCAACTATGGCTACACCTTC. This chain uses TRBV30 with TRBJ1-2; the D gene is possibly TRBD1 (5 bases). The length of the CDR3 is 12 residues. The germline gives CDR1 GTSNPN, CDR2 SVGIG (reference sequence). Trimming took 4 bases from V and 2 from J, leaving 8 bases between them.

This clone showed up many times. V is TRBV7-9 and J is TRBJ2-7, with D tentatively TRBD1 (5 bases). This CDR3 spans 15 amino acids. Trimming took off 5 bases at V and 0 bases at J, with 14 bases between the two ends. The V gene's germline CDR1 is SEHNR and CDR2 FQNEAQ (reference sequence). The CDR3 here is CASSRNSGSSYEQYF. The DNA for the CDR3 is TGTGCCAGCAGCCGAAACTCAGGGTCCTCCTACGAGCAGTACTTC.

J is TRBJ2-7 and V is TRBV6-1; TRBD1 might be the D (6 bases). The CDR3 extends over 14 amino acids. The V and J ends lost 4 bases and 2 bases respectively, with 12 bases between them. Germline values: CDR1 MNHNS, CDR2 SASEGT. The CDR3 loop reads CASSARTEAYEQYF. In nucleotides, the CDR3 is TGTGCCAGCAGTGCGAGGACAGAGGCCTACGAGCAGTACTTC.

This clone showed up many times. The rearrangement links TRBV12-3 or TRBV12-4 to TRBJ1-1; the match to TRBD1 covers 7 bases. J was trimmed by 3 bases and V by 2 bases; bases with no gene match: 3. CDR3 length: 14 amino acids. In DNA form, the CDR3 reads TGTGCCAGCAGTTTATGGGACAGCCACACTGAAGCTTTCTTT. It codes for CASSLWDSHTEAFF.

The table lists this clone with a few counts. The chain combines TRBV6-2 or TRBV6-3 with TRBJ1-2, with TRBD1 as a possible D gene (5 bases). The CDR3 sequence is 12 residues long. CDR1 is MNHEY and CDR2 is SVGEGT in the germline V gene. Trimming removed 4 bases at V and 5 bases at J, with 8 bases between. The CDR3 DNA sequence: TGTGCCAGCAGTTCCACAGGTTATGGCTACACCTTC. It encodes CASSSTGYGYTF.

The rearrangement uses TRBV6-1 and TRBJ1-5, with 7 bases identical to TRBD1. The CDR3 has 16 amino acids. Unmatched junction bases numbered 10, after V lost 6 bases and J lost 2 bases. Per germline, CDR1 MNHNS and CDR2 SASEGT. In DNA form, the CDR3 reads TGTGCCAGCAGGCTCCCCGACAGGGACGGCAATCAGCCCCAGCATTTT. As protein: CASRLPDRDGNQPQHF.

The chain employs TRBV10-1 and TRBJ2-7, with D perhaps matching TRBD1 or TRBD2 (5 bases each). The CDR3 totals 15 residues. Germline values: CDR1 WNHNN, CDR2 SYGVQD (reference sequence). Trimming stripped 7 bases from V and 6 bases from J, with 22 bases between. The CDR3 DNA reads as TGCGCCAGCACTTTAACAGTGTGCGAGGGGTGCGAGCAGTACTTC. This encodes CASTLTVCEGCEQYF.

This clone has only a few counts. An end of the junction differs from the germline gene, which may be a read error. The CDR3 region has the DNA TGTGCCAGCAGTGAAGGGACGGAAGATAGCAATCAGTCCCAGCATTTT. Translated: CASSEGTEDSNQSQHF. The gene calls are TRBV6-1 and TRBJ1-5; D not resolved. Germline-derived CDR1 and CDR2 are MNHNS and SASEGT. The CDR3 has 16 residues.

A word on this clone: It may be a read error: a sequence one base away is much more abundant. The V call is TRBV7-6, the J call TRBJ2-3, with 7 bases aligning to TRBD2. After removal of 4 bases from V and 3 bases from J, the junction contained 10 bases not matched to a gene. Per the germline V gene, CDR1 is SGHVS and CDR2 is FNYEAQ. The CDR3 is 16 amino acids. The CDR3 DNA reads TGTGCCAGCAGCTCGGGACTATCGGGTTGGACAGATACGCAGTATTTT. It is translated as CASSSGLSGWTDTQYF.

This clone was seen at least ten times. The genes are TRBV2 and TRBJ1-3, with unresolved D. The CDR3 runs to 15 residues. Germline assignment: CDR1 SNHLY and CDR2 FYNNEI. The ends were cut back, 3 bases at V and 4 bases at J, with 13 bases in the middle. For the CDR3, the DNA is TGTGCCAGCAGTGAGTTTTCATACCCCGGAAACACCATATATTTT. It codes for CASSEFSYPGNTIYF.

Ten or more counts support this clone. This rearrangement joins TRBV18 to TRBJ1-6; perhaps TRBD1 as D (6 bases). Trimming stripped 6 bases from V and 4 bases from J, with 10 bases between. This CDR3 contains 14 residues. Germline lookup yields CDR1 KGHSH and CDR2 LQKENI. As DNA, the CDR3 is TGTGCCAGCTCGAGGGACAAATATAATTCACCCCTCCACTTT. Protein: CASSRDKYNSPLHF.

This clone was counted at least ten times. The J gene is TRBJ2-1, the V gene TRBV15; 15 bases align to TRBD2. CDR1 is LNHNV, CDR2 YYDKDF, per germline (reference sequence). Unmatched junction bases numbered 0, after V lost 1 base and J lost 5 bases. The CDR3 extends over 16 amino acids. CDR3 loop: CATSRGTSGRDNEQFF. The CDR3 nucleotides read TGTGCCACCAGCAGAGGGACTAGCGGGAGGGACAATGAGCAGTTCTTC.

This clone was seen many times. The V and J genes are TRBV7-8 and TRBJ1-1, with D hard to call. This CDR3 has 13 residues. Per germline, CDR1 SGHVS and CDR2 FQNEAQ. Trimming pared 3 bases from V and 0 bases from J, leaving 5 bases between. The CDR3: CASSFGLNTEAFF. The CDR3 DNA sequence: TGTGCCAGCAGCTTTGGGCTGAACACTGAAGCTTTCTTT. The full variable domain, with the rest looked up from reference TRBV7-8 and TRBJ1-1, is GAGVSQSPRYKVAKRGQDVALRCDPISGHVSLFWYQQALGQGPEFLTYFQNEAQLDKSGLPSDRFFAERPEGSVSTLKIQRTQQEDSAVYLCASSFGLNTEAFFGQGTRLTVV.